This T cell receptor beta chain originates from a study of T cells after yellow fever vaccination. Study-wide results and caveats: On re-exposure, the response was weaker but peaked faster, at day 5 versus 15.

Trimming shortened V by 3 bases and J by 9 bases, and 13 bases separated the two germline ends. This CDR3 has 14 residues. Germline CDR1 is SGDLS and CDR2 is YYNGEE. MiXCR was run by TCRdb on the 5' RACE reads, yielding one entry per CDR3 protein. The data show roughly 340,000 distinct CDR3 sequences, 8.7% seen once. The table lists this clonotype with many counts. Its antigen is as yet unknown. The specimen comprised PBMCs, sampled on the day of the first yellow fever vaccination. This rearrangement joins TRBV9 to TRBJ1-6; weak D call: TRBD1 (5 bases). The clonotype was recovered from a man younger than 35 who received the YFV17D yellow fever vaccine. The CDR3 protein is CASSDGTFGSPLHF. Written as DNA, the CDR3 is TGTGCCAGCAGCGACGGGACCTTTGGTTCACCCCTCCACTTT.